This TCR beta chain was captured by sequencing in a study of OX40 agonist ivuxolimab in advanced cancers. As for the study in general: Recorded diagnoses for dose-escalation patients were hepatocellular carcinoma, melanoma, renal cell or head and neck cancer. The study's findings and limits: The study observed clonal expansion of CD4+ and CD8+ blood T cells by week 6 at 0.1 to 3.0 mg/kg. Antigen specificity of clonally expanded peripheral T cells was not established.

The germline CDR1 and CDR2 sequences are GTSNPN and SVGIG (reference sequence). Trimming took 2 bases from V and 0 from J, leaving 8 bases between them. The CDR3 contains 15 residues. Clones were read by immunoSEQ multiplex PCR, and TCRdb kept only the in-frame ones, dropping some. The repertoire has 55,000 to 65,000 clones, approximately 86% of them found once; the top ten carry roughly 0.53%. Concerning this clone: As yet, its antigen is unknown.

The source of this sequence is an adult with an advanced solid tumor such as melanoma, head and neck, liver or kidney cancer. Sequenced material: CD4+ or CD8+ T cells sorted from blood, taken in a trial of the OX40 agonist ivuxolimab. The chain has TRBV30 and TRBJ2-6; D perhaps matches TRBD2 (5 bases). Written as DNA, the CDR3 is TGTGCCTGGAGTTCAGGACTCTCTGGGGCCAACGTCCTGACTTTC. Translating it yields CAWSSGLSGANVLTF.